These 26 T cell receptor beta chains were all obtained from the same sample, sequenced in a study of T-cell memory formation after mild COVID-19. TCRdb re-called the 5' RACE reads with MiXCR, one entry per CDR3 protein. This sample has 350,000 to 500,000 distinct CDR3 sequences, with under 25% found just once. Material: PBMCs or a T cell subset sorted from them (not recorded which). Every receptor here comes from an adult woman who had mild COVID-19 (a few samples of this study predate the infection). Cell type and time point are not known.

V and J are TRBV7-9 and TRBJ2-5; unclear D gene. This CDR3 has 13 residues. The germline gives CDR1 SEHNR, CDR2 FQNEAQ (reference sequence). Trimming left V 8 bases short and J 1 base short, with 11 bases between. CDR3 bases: TGTGCCAGCTTGGGTCAACCCCAAGAGACCCAGTACTTC. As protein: CASLGQPQETQYF. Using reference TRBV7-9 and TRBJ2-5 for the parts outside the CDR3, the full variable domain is DTGVSQNPRHKITKRGQNVTFRCDPISEHNRLYWYRQTLGQGPEFLTYFQNEAQLEKSRLLSDRFSAERPKGSFSTLEIQRTEQGDSAMYLCASLGQPQETQYFGPGTRLLVL.

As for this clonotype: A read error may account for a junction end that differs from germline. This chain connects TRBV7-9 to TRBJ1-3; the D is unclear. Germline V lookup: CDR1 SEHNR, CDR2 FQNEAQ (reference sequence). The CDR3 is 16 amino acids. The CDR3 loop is CARSLYPSRDGNTIYF. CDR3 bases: TGTGCCAGAAGCTTATATCCCAGTAGGGATGGAAACACCATATATTTT.

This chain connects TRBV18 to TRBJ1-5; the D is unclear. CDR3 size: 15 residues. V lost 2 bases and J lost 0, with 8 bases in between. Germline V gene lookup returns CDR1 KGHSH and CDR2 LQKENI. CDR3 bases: TGTGCCAGCTCACCAGAACGGTATAGCAATCAGCCCCAGCATTTT. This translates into CASSPERYSNQPQHF.

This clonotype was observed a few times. The DNA of the CDR3 is TGTGCCAGCAGCTTAGGGGGGACAGGAGGCGAGACCCAGTACTTC. Encoded protein: CASSLGGTGGETQYF. The chain couples TRBV7-2 to TRBJ2-5; 8 bases match TRBD1. Germline V CDR1 and CDR2: SGHTA, FQGNSA. V shed 1 base, J shed 5 bases, and the junction held 6 bases outside the gene matches. The CDR3 runs to 15 residues.

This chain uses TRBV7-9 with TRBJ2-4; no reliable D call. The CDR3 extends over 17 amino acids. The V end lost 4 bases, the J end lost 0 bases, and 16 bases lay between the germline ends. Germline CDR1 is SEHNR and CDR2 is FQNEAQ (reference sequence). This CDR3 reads CASSYALGGKAKNIQYF. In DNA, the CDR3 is TGTGCCAGCAGCTACGCTTTAGGCGGAAAAGCCAAAAACATTCAGTACTTC.

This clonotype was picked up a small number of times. The CDR3: CASSAGGATNEKLFF. The CDR3 DNA reads as TGTGCCAGCAGTGCCGGGGGTGCAACTAATGAAAAACTGTTTTTT. This sequence joins TRBV12-3 or TRBV12-4 and TRBJ1-4; maybe TRBD1 (5 bases). V dropped 5 bases and J dropped 0 bases, with 10 bases sitting between them. This CDR3 has 15 amino acids.

CDR3 in amino acids: CASSSYQVSYGYTF. In DNA form, the CDR3 reads TGTGCCAGCAGCTCGTACCAGGTGTCCTATGGCTACACCTTC. This chain joins TRBV7-8 and TRBJ1-2, with D unresolved. Germline lookup yields CDR1 SGHVS and CDR2 FQNEAQ. The CDR3 extends over 14 amino acids. Trimming shortened V by 4 bases and J by 4 bases, and 13 bases separated the two germline ends.

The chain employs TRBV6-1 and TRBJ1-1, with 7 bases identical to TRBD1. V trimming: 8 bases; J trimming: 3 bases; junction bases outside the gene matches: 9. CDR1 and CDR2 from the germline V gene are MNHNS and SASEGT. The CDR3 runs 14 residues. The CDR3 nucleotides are TGTGCCAGCGCCCGACAGGGTAGGGACACTGAAGCTTTCTTT. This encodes CASARQGRDTEAFF.

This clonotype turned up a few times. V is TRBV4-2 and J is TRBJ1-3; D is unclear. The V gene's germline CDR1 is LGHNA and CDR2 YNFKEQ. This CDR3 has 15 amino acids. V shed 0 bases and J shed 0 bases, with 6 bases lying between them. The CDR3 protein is CASSQEGGSGNTIYF. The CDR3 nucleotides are TGTGCCAGCAGCCAAGAAGGCGGCTCTGGAAACACCATATATTTT.

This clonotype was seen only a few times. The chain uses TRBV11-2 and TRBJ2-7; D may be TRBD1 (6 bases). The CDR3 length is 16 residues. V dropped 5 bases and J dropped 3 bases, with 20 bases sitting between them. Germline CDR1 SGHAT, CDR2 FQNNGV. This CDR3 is CASSPISGEDYYEQYF. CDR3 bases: TGTGCCAGCAGCCCAATTTCAGGGGAAGATTACTACGAGCAGTACTTC.

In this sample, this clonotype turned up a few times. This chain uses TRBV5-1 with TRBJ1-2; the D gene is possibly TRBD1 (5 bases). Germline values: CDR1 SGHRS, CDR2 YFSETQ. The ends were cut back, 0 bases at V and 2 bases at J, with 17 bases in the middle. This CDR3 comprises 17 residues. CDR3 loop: CASSLGPLGGINYGYTF. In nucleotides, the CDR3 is TGCGCCAGCAGCTTGGGGCCACTCGGGGGGATAAACTATGGCTACACCTTC. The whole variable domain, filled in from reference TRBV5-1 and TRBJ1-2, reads KAGVTQTPRYLIKTRGQQVTLSCSPISGHRSVSWYQQTPGQGLQFLFEYFSETQRNKGNFPGRFSGRQFSNSRSEMNVSTLELGDSALYLCASSLGPLGGINYGYTFGSGTRLTVV.

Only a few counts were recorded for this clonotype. The CDR3 DNA reads as TGTGCCAGCAGACATCCGGGACTCGGTGGGGAAAAACTGTTTTTT. This gives the protein CASRHPGLGGEKLFF. The chain links TRBV28 to TRBJ1-4; D is possibly TRBD1 (5 bases). Germline V gives CDR1 MDHEN, CDR2 SYDVKM. The CDR3 loop spans 15 amino acids. The V and J ends lost 6 bases and 8 bases respectively, with 19 bases between them.

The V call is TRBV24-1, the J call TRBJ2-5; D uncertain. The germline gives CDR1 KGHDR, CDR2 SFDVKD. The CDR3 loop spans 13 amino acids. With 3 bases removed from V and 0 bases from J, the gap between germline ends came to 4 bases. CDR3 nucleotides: TGTGCCACCAGTGATACGTACCAAGAGACCCAGTACTTC. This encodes CATSDTYQETQYF.

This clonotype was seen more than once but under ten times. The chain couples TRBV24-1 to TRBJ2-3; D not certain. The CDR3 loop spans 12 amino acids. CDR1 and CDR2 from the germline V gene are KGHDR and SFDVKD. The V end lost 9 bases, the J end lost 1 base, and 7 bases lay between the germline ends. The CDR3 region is CATSTGTDTQYF. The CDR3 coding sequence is TGTGCCACCTCGACGGGCACAGATACGCAGTATTTT.

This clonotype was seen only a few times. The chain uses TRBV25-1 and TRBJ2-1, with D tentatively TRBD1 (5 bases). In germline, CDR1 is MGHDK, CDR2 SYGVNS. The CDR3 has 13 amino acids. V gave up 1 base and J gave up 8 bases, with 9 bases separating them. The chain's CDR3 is CASSEFARDEQFF. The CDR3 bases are TGTGCCAGCAGTGAATTTGCCAGGGATGAGCAGTTCTTC.

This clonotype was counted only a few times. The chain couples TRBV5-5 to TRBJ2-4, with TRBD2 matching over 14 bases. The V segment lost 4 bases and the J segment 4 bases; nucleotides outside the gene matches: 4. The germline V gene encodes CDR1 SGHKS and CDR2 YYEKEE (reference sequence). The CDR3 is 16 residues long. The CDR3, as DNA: TGTGCCAGCAGCCCTGGGACTAGCGGGGGTAAAAACATTCAGTACTTC. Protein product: CASSPGTSGGKNIQYF.

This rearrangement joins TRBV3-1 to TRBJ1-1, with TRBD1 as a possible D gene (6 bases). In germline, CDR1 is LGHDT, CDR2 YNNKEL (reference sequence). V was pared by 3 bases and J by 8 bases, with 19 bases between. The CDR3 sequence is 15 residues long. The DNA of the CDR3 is TGTGCCAGCAGCCACCCCCCCGGGGGGCACCTCGAAGCTTTCTTT. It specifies CASSHPPGGHLEAFF.

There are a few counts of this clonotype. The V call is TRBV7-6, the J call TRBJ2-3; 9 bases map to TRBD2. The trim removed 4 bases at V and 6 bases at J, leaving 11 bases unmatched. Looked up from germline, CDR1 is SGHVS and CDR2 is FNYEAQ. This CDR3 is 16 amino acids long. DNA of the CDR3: TGTGCCAGCAGCTCCTTAGTAGCGGGGGAACCGGATACGCAGTATTTT. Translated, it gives CASSSLVAGEPDTQYF.

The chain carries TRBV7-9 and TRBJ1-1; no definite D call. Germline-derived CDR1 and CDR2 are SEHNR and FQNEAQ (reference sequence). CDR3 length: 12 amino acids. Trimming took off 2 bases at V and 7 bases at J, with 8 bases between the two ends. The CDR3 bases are TGTGCCAGCAGCTTATCCGGAATTGAAGCTTTCTTT. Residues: CASSLSGIEAFF.

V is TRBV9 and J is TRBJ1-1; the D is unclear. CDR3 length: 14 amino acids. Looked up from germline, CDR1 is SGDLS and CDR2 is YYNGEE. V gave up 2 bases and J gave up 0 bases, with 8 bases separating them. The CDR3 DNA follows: TGTGCCAGCAGCGTTGGAAGGCTGAACACTGAAGCTTTCTTT. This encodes CASSVGRLNTEAFF.

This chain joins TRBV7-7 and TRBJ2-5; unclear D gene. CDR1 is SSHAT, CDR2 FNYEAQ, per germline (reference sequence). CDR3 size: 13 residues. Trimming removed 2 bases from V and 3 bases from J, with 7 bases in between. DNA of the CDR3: TGTGCCAGCAGCTTACCTCCCGAAGAGACCCAGTACTTC. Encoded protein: CASSLPPEETQYF. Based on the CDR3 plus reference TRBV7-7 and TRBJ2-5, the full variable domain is GAGVSQSPRYKVTKRGQDVTLRCDPISSHATLYWYQQALGQGPEFLTYFNYEAQPDKSGLPSDRFSAERPEGSISTLTIQRTEQRDSAMYRCASSLPPEETQYFGPGTRLLVL.

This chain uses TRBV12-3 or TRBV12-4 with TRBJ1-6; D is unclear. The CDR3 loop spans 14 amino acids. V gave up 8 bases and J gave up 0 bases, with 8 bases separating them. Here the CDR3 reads CASLASSYNSPLHF. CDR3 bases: TGTGCCAGCCTTGCAAGCTCCTATAATTCACCCCTCCACTTT.

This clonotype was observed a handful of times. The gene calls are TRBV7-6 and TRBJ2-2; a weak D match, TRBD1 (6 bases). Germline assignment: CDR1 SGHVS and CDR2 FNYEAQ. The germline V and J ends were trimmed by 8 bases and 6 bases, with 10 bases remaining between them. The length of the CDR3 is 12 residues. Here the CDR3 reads CASGEGAGELFF. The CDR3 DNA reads TGTGCCAGCGGCGAGGGGGCCGGGGAGCTGTTTTTT.

The CDR3 is CASSQLMTAGAFF. CDR3 nucleotides: TGTGCCAGCAGCCAACTGATGACAGCAGGGGCTTTCTTT. The chain recombines TRBV14 with TRBJ1-1, with TRBD1 as a possible D gene (5 bases). V was shortened by 2 bases and J by 11 bases, with 15 bases between the two germline ends. The germline gives CDR1 SGHDN, CDR2 FVKESK. There are 13 residues in the CDR3.

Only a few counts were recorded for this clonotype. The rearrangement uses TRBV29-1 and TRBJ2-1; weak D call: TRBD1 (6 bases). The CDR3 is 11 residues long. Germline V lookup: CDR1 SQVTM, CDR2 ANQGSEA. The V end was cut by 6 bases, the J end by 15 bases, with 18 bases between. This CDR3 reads CSVAWGQVGFF. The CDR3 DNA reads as TGCAGCGTCGCATGGGGGCAGGTGGGGTTCTTC.

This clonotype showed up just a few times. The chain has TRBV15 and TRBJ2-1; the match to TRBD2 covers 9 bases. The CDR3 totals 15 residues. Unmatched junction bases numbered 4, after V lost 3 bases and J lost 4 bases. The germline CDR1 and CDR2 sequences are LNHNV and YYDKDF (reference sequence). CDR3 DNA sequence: TGTGCCACCAGCAGCCCTAGCGGGACATACAATGAGCAGTTCTTC. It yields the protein CATSSPSGTYNEQFF.